One sample yielded the 18 T cell receptor beta chains listed below, sequenced in a study of radiotherapy plus CTLA-4 blockade in lung cancer. Only in-frame clones appear in the TCRdb table, and some are missing; sequencing was by immunoSEQ multiplex PCR. The sample lists under 90,000 clones; around 72% were seen once. Here the sequenced sample was peripheral blood, taken from a patient treated with radiotherapy plus ipilimumab. The source of these receptors is a human donor with non-small cell lung cancer that progressed on radiotherapy plus ipilimumab.

The V call is TRBV7-2, the J call TRBJ2-5; 10 bases are shared with TRBD1. With V trimmed by 2 bases and J by 5 bases, 17 bases remained unmatched. The CDR3 is made up of 19 amino acids. Germline V gene data show CDR1 as SGHTA and CDR2 as FQGNSA. For the CDR3, the DNA is TGTGCCAGCAGCTTAAACGGGGCGACAGGGGGCTTTCTTGGGGAGACCCAGTACTTC. It yields the protein CASSLNGATGGFLGETQYF.

The chain is built from TRBV5-1 and TRBJ2-7; D may be TRBD1 (5 bases). This CDR3 contains 14 residues. The germline V gene encodes CDR1 SGHRS and CDR2 YFSETQ. V dropped 0 bases and J dropped 1 base, with 8 bases sitting between them. The CDR3 loop is CASSLVTDSYEQYF. As DNA, the CDR3 is TGCGCCAGCAGCTTGGTGACAGATTCCTACGAGCAGTACTTC.

The gene calls are TRBV10-1 and TRBJ1-1, with D hard to call. Germline CDR1 and CDR2: WNHNN and SYGVQD (reference sequence). This CDR3 has 10 amino acids. The V gene lost 6 bases and the J gene lost 3 bases, with 2 bases spanning the gap. The CDR3, as DNA: TGCGCCAGCAGGTACACTGAAGCTTTCTTT. Its protein is CASRYTEAFF.

As DNA, the CDR3 is TGTGCCAGCAGCTTAGTGTCAGGATCGGCGGGGCCCCAGCATTTT. Its protein is CASSLVSGSAGPQHF. The J gene is TRBJ1-5, the V gene TRBV7-2; no definite D call. Trimming left V 1 base short and J 9 bases short, with 16 bases between. The length of the CDR3 is 15 residues. Germline CDR1 SGHTA, CDR2 FQGNSA.

This clone was recorded only once. The chain is built from TRBV28 and TRBJ2-5; no definite D call. The CDR3 covers 12 residues. V lost 5 bases and J lost 4, with 8 bases in between. The germline V gene encodes CDR1 MDHEN and CDR2 SYDVKM. The CDR3 loop reads CASSPLVETQYF. The CDR3 DNA is TGTGCCAGCAGTCCCCTTGTAGAGACCCAGTACTTC.

This rearrangement joins TRBV2 to TRBJ1-2; TRBD1 matches 7 bases. The germline V gene encodes CDR1 SNHLY and CDR2 FYNNEI. The J segment lost 2 bases and the V segment lost 6 bases, leaving 6 bases of the junction unmatched. This CDR3 is built from 14 residues. The CDR3 DNA reads as TGTGCCAGCAGGGCCCCAGGGGGAAACTATGGCTACACCTTC. Translated, it gives CASRAPGGNYGYTF. Supplemented by reference TRBV2 and TRBJ1-2, the full variable domain reads EPEVTQTPSHQVTQMGQEVILRCVPISNHLYFYWYRQILGQKVEFLVSFYNNEISEKSEIFDDQFSVERPDGSNFTLKIRSTKLEDSAMYFCASRAPGGNYGYTFGSGTRLTVV.

The chain links TRBV2 to TRBJ1-1; D is uncertain. Germline CDR1 and CDR2: SNHLY and FYNNEI. V shed 8 bases and J shed 1 base, with 5 bases lying between them. The CDR3 totals 11 residues. CDR3 sequence (DNA): TGTGCCAGCCAAGAGAACACTGAAGCTTTCTTT. It encodes CASQENTEAFF.

This clone was found once. The chain employs TRBV4-2 and TRBJ2-1; D unclear. Deletions cut 1 base from V and 8 bases from J, with 15 bases between. This CDR3 region has 15 residues. The V gene's germline CDR1 is LGHNA and CDR2 YNFKEQ. CDR3 nucleotide sequence: TGTGCCAGCAGCCAAGGAAATTCAGGCAAGGATGAGCAGTTCTTC. Translating gives CASSQGNSGKDEQFF.

The count of this clone is one. This chain connects TRBV6-1 to TRBJ2-2, with D uncertain. Germline V gives CDR1 MNHNS, CDR2 SASEGT. V gave up 2 bases and J gave up 8 bases, with 12 bases separating them. The CDR3 is 14 amino acids. The chain's CDR3 is CASSEIWDSGELFF. DNA for the CDR3: TGTGCCAGCAGTGAAATCTGGGATTCTGGGGAGCTGTTTTTT.

The chain uses TRBV27 and TRBJ2-5; 15 positions match TRBD2. The length of the CDR3 is 15 residues. Germline-derived CDR1 and CDR2 are MNHEY and SMNVEV (reference sequence). V was clipped by 6 bases and J by 5 bases; unmatched bases: 4. The CDR3 reads CASSPGTSGGETQYF. CDR3 nucleotide sequence: TGTGCCAGCAGCCCCGGGACTAGCGGGGGGGAGACCCAGTACTTC.

This chain joins TRBV28 and TRBJ2-1; a possible D gene is TRBD2 (5 bases). Looked up from germline, CDR1 is MDHEN and CDR2 is SYDVKM. V shed 6 bases and J shed 5 bases, with 20 bases lying between them. The CDR3 consists of 16 residues. DNA of the CDR3: TGTGCCAGCAGCCTAACCCGAGTCGGGGAAGACAATGAGCAGTTCTTC. It codes for CASSLTRVGEDNEQFF.

This clone was observed a single time. CDR3 sequence: CASSLDQGGWSYGYTF. CDR3 coding DNA: TGCGCCAGCAGCTTGGATCAGGGAGGGTGGTCCTATGGCTACACCTTC. The rearrangement links TRBV5-1 to TRBJ1-2; D is possibly TRBD1 (5 bases). Trimming shortened V by 0 bases and J by 4 bases, and 16 bases separated the two germline ends. This CDR3 contains 16 residues. Germline CDR1 is SGHRS and CDR2 is YFSETQ. The full variable domain, its missing parts supplied by reference TRBV5-1 and TRBJ1-2, is KAGVTQTPRYLIKTRGQQVTLSCSPISGHRSVSWYQQTPGQGLQFLFEYFSETQRNKGNFPGRFSGRQFSNSRSEMNVSTLELGDSALYLCASSLDQGGWSYGYTFGSGTRLTVV.

The chain recombines TRBV7-2 with TRBJ2-7, with D unclear. V was clipped by 5 bases and J by 5 bases, with 7 bases between them. This CDR3 contains 11 residues. The V gene's germline CDR1 is SGHTA and CDR2 FQGNSA. CDR3 nucleotides: TGTGCCAGCAGCCCTAAAAACGAGCAGTACTTC. Translation gives CASSPKNEQYF. Together with reference TRBV7-2 and TRBJ2-7, the CDR3 gives the full variable domain: GAGVSQSPSNKVTEKGKDVELRCDPISGHTALYWYRQSLGQGLEFLIYFQGNSAPDKSGLPSDRFSAERTGGSVSTLTIQRTQQEDSAVYLCASSPKNEQYFGPGTRLTVT.

In nucleotides, the CDR3 is TGTGCCAGCAGTTTAAAGGGAGGGACCTATAATTCACCCCTCCACTTT. Translation gives CASSLKGGTYNSPLHF. The J gene is TRBJ1-6, the V gene TRBV27; D gene ambiguous. The V end lost 2 bases, the J end lost 2 bases, and 10 bases lay between the germline ends. Germline V gives CDR1 MNHEY, CDR2 SMNVEV (reference sequence). The length of the CDR3 is 16 residues.

This chain links TRBV19 with TRBJ1-2; TRBD1 might be the D (5 bases). The CDR3 runs 13 residues. V gave up 3 bases and J gave up 5 bases, with 10 bases separating them. Germline V lookup: CDR1 LNHDA, CDR2 SQIVND (reference sequence). This chain's CDR3 is CASSIRQQYGYTF. The DNA of the CDR3 is TGTGCCAGTAGTATCAGACAGCAGTATGGCTACACCTTC.

The chain is built from TRBV5-4 and TRBJ2-5; 12 bases fit TRBD2. The length of the CDR3 is 15 residues. Trimming at V came to 2 bases and at J to 4 bases, leaving 3 bases not matched to a gene. Germline V gene lookup returns CDR1 SGHNT and CDR2 YYREEE (reference sequence). Written as DNA, the CDR3 is TGTGCCAGCAGCTTTAGACTAGCGGGGGCAGAGACCCAGTACTTC. Translated: CASSFRLAGAETQYF.

The chain joins TRBV7-9 to TRBJ2-2; D is possibly TRBD2 (6 bases). V was trimmed by 11 bases and J by 5 bases, leaving 15 bases between them. CDR1 and CDR2 (germline): SEHNR, FQNEAQ (reference sequence). The CDR3 totals 13 residues. The CDR3 reads CADRKGRTGELFF. DNA of the CDR3: TGTGCCGACCGGAAGGGGAGGACCGGGGAGCTGTTTTTT.

The CDR3 DNA is TGTGCCAGCTCACCAAGCGGGGATGAGCAGTTCTTC. Its translation: CASSPSGDEQFF. The V gene is TRBV18, the J gene TRBJ2-1, with 7 nucleotides matching TRBD2. CDR1 and CDR2 (germline): KGHSH, LQKENI. The CDR3 has 12 amino acids. V lost 2 bases, J lost 8 bases, and 0 bases stayed unmatched.